This TCR beta chain was recorded in a study of control samples from healthy donors and cancer patients. Assay used: immunoSEQ multiplex PCR; TCRdb lists only in-frame clones, some missing. The data hold 190,000 or so clones, with approximately 95% observed a single time. The CDR3 runs to 12 residues. Germline V gene sequence: CDR1 SEHNR, CDR2 FQNEAQ (reference sequence). Losses at the gene ends were 6 bases for V and 4 bases for J; bases not matched to a gene: 2. The sample comprised blood. The chain combines TRBV7-9 with TRBJ1-1, with TRBD1 identical over 7 bases. This receptor was obtained from a man aged 18 to 29 in good health. DNA of the CDR3: TGTGCCAGCAGTCCAGGGGGCACTGAAGCTTTCTTT. Protein: CASSPGGTEAFF.